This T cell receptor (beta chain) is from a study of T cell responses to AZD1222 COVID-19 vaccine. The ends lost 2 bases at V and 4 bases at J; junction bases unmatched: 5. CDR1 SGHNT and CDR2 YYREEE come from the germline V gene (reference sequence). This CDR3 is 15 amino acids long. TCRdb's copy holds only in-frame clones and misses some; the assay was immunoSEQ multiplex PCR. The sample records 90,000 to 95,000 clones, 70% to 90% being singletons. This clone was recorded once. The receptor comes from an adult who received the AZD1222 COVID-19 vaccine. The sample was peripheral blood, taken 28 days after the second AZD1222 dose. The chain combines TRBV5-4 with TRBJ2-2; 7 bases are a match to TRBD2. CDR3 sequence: CASSFAGVGTGELFF. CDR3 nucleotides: TGTGCCAGCAGCTTTGCGGGAGTTGGCACCGGGGAGCTGTTTTTT.